Shown below are 6 T cell receptor beta chains from a single sample sequenced in a study of early T cells in non-severe SARS-CoV-2 infection. TCRdb used MiXCR to reprocess the 5' RACE reads, holding one entry per CDR3 protein. Counted here are tens of thousands of distinct CDR3 sequences, roughly 8.7% occurring once; the ten biggest clones make up approximately 4%. This sample comprised whole blood, obtained at baseline. The receptors here all came from an adult who was a healthcare worker with PCR-confirmed SARS-CoV-2 infection or an uninfected control (not recorded which).

In its sample, this clonotype was seen a few times. The rearrangement links TRBV29-1 to TRBJ2-1; 9 positions match TRBD2. Losses at the gene ends were 8 bases for V and 1 base for J; bases not matched to a gene: 24. This CDR3 is built from 20 residues. Germline lookup yields CDR1 SQVTM and CDR2 ANQGSEA. The CDR3 loop is CSLASGGYSGSPESYNEQFF. CDR3 DNA: TGCAGCCTTGCTTCGGGGGGGTATAGCGGGAGTCCTGAATCCTACAATGAGCAGTTCTTC.

This clonotype showed up just a few times. The J gene is TRBJ2-7, the V gene TRBV2; 7 bases align to TRBD2. V lost 4 bases and J lost 2; bases outside the gene matches: 8. Germline CDR1 is SNHLY and CDR2 is FYNNEI. CDR3 size: 15 residues. The CDR3 DNA sequence: TGTGCCAGCAGTGTGAGGGAGCGGGGCCCCTACGAGCAGTACTTC. Amino acids: CASSVRERGPYEQYF.

This clonotype was counted a few times. This chain joins TRBV11-2 and TRBJ2-5; D tentatively reads TRBD1 or TRBD2 (5 bases each). This CDR3 is built from 13 residues. V was shortened by 11 bases and J by 0 bases, with 13 bases between the two germline ends. Germline V lookup: CDR1 SGHAT, CDR2 FQNNGV. CDR3 residues: CACEGPYQETQYF. As DNA, the CDR3 is TGTGCCTGCGAGGGACCCTACCAAGAGACCCAGTACTTC.

In this sample, this clonotype turned up a few times. The V gene is TRBV20-1, the J gene TRBJ2-7; 10 nucleotides align to TRBD2. The length of the CDR3 is 13 residues. Unmatched junction bases numbered 3, after V lost 5 bases and J lost 2 bases. Germline V lookup: CDR1 DFQATT, CDR2 SNEGSKA (reference sequence). CDR3 region: CSAQREGPYEQYF. Written as DNA, the CDR3 is TGCAGTGCTCAGCGGGAGGGCCCCTACGAGCAGTACTTC.

The chain joins TRBV6-5 to TRBJ1-1, with D maybe TRBD1 (5 bases). Germline-derived CDR1 and CDR2 are MNHEY and SVGAGI. CDR3 size: 14 residues. Trimming left V 6 bases short and J 1 base short, with 12 bases between. CDR3 nucleotide sequence: TGTGCCAGCAGCCCCGGGACGGGGAACACTGAAGCTTTCTTT. This gives the protein CASSPGTGNTEAFF.

This clonotype was recorded many times. CDR3 nucleotides: TGTGCCAGCAGCTTATTCCCGAGGACAGACAATGAGCAGTTCTTC. Translating gives CASSLFPRTDNEQFF. The chain has TRBV7-9 and TRBJ2-1; TRBD1 might be the D (6 bases). In germline, CDR1 is SEHNR, CDR2 FQNEAQ (reference sequence). The CDR3 sequence is 15 residues long. V was clipped by 2 bases and J by 5 bases, with 13 bases between them.